The 11 T cell receptor beta chains given below trace back to one sample, sequenced in a study of post-analysis software for immune sequencing data. Whole-study results and caveats: TRBV5-6, TRBV5-1 and TRBV20-1 belonged to a set of a handful of TRBV segments that were more frequent in patients than controls.

No cognate antigen is known for these TCRs. Unique molecular identifiers tagged the TCR beta cDNA libraries. MiXCR, run by TCRdb on the PCR reads, gives a single entry per CDR3 protein. Here the sample spans about 400,000 distinct CDR3 sequences, 30% to 45% being singletons. The material sequenced was blood. The receptors were gathered from a girl between 5 and 17 years old with multiple sclerosis.

This clonotype was found once. The gene calls are TRBV6-5 and TRBJ1-3; D is uncertain. The CDR3 is 15 residues long. From germline, CDR1 is MNHEY and CDR2 SVGAGI. Trimming cost V 6 bases and J 0 bases, with 12 bases left between them. CDR3 nucleotides: TGTGCCAGCAGATTCCTTGGGTCCTCTGGAAACACCATATATTTT. This translates into CASRFLGSSGNTIYF.

This clonotype was found a few times. The chain carries TRBV5-1 and TRBJ2-4; TRBD1 aligns across 11 bases. The J call may not be correct, given that the DNA end is closer to TRBJ2-7. The CDR3 runs to 14 residues. Germline V gene sequence: CDR1 SGHRS, CDR2 YFSETQ. CDR3 DNA sequence: TGCGCCACGAAACCAGGGACAGGGGGCTACGAGCAGTACTTC. It yields the protein CATKPGTGGYEQYF.

This sequence joins TRBV7-2 and TRBJ2-3; TRBD1 agrees at 10 bases. Germline V lookup: CDR1 SGHTA, CDR2 FQGNSA. After removal of 3 bases from V and 1 base from J, the junction contained 7 bases not matched to a gene. The CDR3 contains 17 residues. CDR3 nucleotides: TGTGCCAGCAGCTTCACGTCGGGGACAGGGGGCACAGATACGCAGTATTTT. Protein sequence: CASSFTSGTGGTDTQYF.

The V gene is TRBV6-2 or TRBV6-3, the J gene TRBJ2-6; perhaps TRBD1 as D (6 bases). CDR1 is MNHEY, CDR2 SVGEGT, per germline. The V end was cut by 8 bases, the J end by 2 bases, with 19 bases between. CDR3 size: 17 residues. The CDR3, as DNA: TGTGCCAGCCTCCGGTTTTTGGGGGCAACTGGGGCCAACGTCCTGACTTTC. Its protein product is CASLRFLGATGANVLTF.

This chain links TRBV12-3 or TRBV12-4 with TRBJ2-5; 8 bases line up with TRBD2. The J call may not be correct, given that the DNA end is closer to TRBJ2-7. The CDR3 is made up of 15 amino acids. The CDR3: CASSPGLGYVYEQYF. DNA of the CDR3: TGTGCCAGCAGCCCGGGACTAGGGTACGTCTACGAGCAGTACTTC.

There are many counts of this clonotype. The chain is built from TRBV4-3 and TRBJ2-1, with TRBD2 matching over 8 bases. J was trimmed by 7 bases and V by 0 bases; bases with no gene match: 5. Germline V gene data show CDR1 as LGHNA and CDR2 as YSLEER. The CDR3 contains 15 residues. The CDR3 DNA follows: TGCGCCAGCAGCCAAGACGGGAGGGTCAGGAATGAGCAGTTCTTC. This gives the protein CASSQDGRVRNEQFF.

This chain joins TRBV12-5 and TRBJ2-1; D uncertain. This CDR3 spans 15 amino acids. Trimming stripped 5 bases from V and 2 bases from J, with 13 bases between. Germline loops: CDR1 LGHNT, CDR2 FRNRAP. The DNA of the CDR3 is TGTGCTAGTGGTCTCCCCAATCGGCCCTACAATGAGCAGTTCTTC. This sequence encodes CASGLPNRPYNEQFF.

This clonotype was counted between two and nine times. The gene calls are TRBV6-5 and TRBJ1-2; the match to TRBD1 covers 7 bases. Germline lookup yields CDR1 MNHEY and CDR2 SVGAGI. Losses at the gene ends were 8 bases for V and 6 bases for J; bases not matched to a gene: 12. The CDR3 consists of 14 residues. The DNA of the CDR3 is TGTGCCAGCGGCTTGGTACAGGGGACCCATGGCTACACCTTC. Translating gives CASGLVQGTHGYTF.

J is TRBJ2-1 and V is TRBV12-3 or TRBV12-4; D possibly corresponds to TRBD2 (6 bases). V was trimmed by 4 bases and J by 6 bases, leaving 19 bases between them. This CDR3 has 16 amino acids. The CDR3 protein is CASSSWGVGAINEQFF. The CDR3 region has the DNA TGTGCCAGCAGTTCCTGGGGGGTGGGTGCCATCAATGAGCAGTTCTTC.

This clonotype showed up just a few times. This sequence joins TRBV3-1 and TRBJ2-3; a weak D match, TRBD2 (6 bases). From germline, CDR1 is LGHDT and CDR2 YNNKEL (reference sequence). The CDR3 has 18 residues. V was cut by 0 bases and J by 2 bases, with 18 bases left in between. DNA of the CDR3: TGTGCCAGCAGCCAAGATTGGAGGGAAACGTTGGCCACAGATACGCAGTATTTT. Amino acid sequence: CASSQDWRETLATDTQYF.

This clonotype was detected only a few times. The chain combines TRBV7-9 with TRBJ2-7, with D perhaps given as TRBD1 or TRBD2 (5 bases each). Trimming stripped 5 bases from V and 3 bases from J, with 20 bases between. The CDR3 extends over 16 amino acids. In germline, CDR1 is SEHNR, CDR2 FQNEAQ (reference sequence). In DNA form, the CDR3 reads TGTGCCAGCAGCCCCAACCGGGACCCCAACTACTACGAGCAGTACTTC. Residues: CASSPNRDPNYYEQYF. Together with reference TRBV7-9 and TRBJ2-7, the CDR3 gives the full variable domain: DTGVSQNPRHKITKRGQNVTFRCDPISEHNRLYWYRQTLGQGPEFLTYFQNEAQLEKSRLLSDRFSAERPKGSFSTLEIQRTEQGDSAMYLCASSPNRDPNYYEQYFGPGTRLTVT.